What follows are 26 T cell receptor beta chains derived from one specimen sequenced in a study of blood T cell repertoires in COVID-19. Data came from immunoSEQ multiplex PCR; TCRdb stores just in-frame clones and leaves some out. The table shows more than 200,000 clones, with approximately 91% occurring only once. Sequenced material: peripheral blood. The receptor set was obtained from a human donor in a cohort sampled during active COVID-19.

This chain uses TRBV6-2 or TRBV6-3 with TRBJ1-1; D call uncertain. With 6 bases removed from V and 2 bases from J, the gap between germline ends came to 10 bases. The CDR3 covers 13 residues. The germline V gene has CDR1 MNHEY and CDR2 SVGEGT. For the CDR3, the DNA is TGTGCCAGCAGCTTGAACACCAACACTGAAGCTTTCTTT. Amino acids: CASSLNTNTEAFF.

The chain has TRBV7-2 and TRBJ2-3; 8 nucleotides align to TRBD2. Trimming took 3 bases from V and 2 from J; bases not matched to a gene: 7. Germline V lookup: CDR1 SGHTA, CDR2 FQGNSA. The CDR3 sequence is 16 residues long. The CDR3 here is CASSFLGSGATDTQYF. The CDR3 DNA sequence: TGTGCCAGCAGCTTCCTTGGTAGCGGGGCCACAGATACGCAGTATTTT.

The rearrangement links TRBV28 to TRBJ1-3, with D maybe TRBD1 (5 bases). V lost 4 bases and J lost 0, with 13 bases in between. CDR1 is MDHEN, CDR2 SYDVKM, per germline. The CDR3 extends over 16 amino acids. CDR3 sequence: CASSSTPRVSGNTIYF. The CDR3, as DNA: TGTGCCAGCAGTTCGACCCCCAGGGTCTCTGGAAACACCATATATTTT. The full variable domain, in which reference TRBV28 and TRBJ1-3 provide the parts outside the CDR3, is DVKVTQSSRYLVKRTGEKVFLECVQDMDHENMFWYRQDPGLGLRLIYFSYDVKMKEKGDIPEGYSVSREKKERFSLILESASTNQTSMYLCASSSTPRVSGNTIYFGEGSWLTVV.

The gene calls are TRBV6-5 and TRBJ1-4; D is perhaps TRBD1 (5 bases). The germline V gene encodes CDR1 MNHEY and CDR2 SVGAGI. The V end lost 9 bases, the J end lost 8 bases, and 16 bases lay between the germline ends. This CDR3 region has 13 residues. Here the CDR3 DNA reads TGTGCCAGTTCGACAGATCTTAACGAAAAACTGTTTTTT. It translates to CASSTDLNEKLFF.

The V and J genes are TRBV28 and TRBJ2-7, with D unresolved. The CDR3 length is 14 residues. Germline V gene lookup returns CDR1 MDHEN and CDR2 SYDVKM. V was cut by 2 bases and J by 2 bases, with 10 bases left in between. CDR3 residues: CASSLPRGPYEQYF. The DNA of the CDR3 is TGTGCCAGCAGTTTACCTAGAGGCCCCTACGAGCAGTACTTC.

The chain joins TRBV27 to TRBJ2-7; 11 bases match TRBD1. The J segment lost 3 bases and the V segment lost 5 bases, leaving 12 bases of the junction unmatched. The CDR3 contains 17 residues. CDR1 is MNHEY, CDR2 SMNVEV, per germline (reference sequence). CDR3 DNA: TGTGCCAGCAGTCTCATCTCCGGGACAGGGGGGGGCTACGAGCAGTACTTC. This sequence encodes CASSLISGTGGGYEQYF.

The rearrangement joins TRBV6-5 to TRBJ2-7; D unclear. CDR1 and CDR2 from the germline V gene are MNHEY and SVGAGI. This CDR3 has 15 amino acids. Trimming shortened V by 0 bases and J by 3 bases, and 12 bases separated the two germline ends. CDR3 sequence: CASSYSHEKFYEQYF. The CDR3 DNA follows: TGTGCCAGCAGTTACTCGCACGAGAAGTTCTACGAGCAGTACTTC.

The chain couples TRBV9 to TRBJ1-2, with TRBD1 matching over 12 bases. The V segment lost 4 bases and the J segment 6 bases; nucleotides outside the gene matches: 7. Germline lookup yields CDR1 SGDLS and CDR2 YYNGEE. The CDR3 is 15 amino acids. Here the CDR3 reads CASSRRGQGADGYTF. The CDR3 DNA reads TGTGCCAGCAGCCGGAGGGGACAGGGGGCGGATGGCTACACCTTC.

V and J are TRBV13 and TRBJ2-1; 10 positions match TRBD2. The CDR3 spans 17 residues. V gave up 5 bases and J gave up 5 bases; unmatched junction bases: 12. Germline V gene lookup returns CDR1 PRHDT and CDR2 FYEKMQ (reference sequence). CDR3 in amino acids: CASSPPSLAGSDNEQFF. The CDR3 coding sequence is TGTGCCAGCAGCCCTCCCTCACTAGCGGGGTCGGACAATGAGCAGTTCTTC.

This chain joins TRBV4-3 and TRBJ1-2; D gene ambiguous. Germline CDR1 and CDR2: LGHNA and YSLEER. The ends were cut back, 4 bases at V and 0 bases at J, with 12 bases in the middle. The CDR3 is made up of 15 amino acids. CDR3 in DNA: TGCGCCAGCAGCCCCGGCCGGAGCACTAACTATGGCTACACCTTC. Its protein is CASSPGRSTNYGYTF.

The CDR3 reads CASSETPAGTGTDTQYF. CDR3 nucleotide sequence: TGCGCCAGCAGTGAGACCCCTGCGGGGACTGGCACAGATACGCAGTATTTT. This chain links TRBV10-1 with TRBJ2-3; TRBD2 might be the D (6 bases). The CDR3 runs to 17 residues. V gave up 2 bases and J gave up 1 base, with 16 bases separating them. Germline V CDR1 and CDR2: WNHNN, SYGVQD (reference sequence).

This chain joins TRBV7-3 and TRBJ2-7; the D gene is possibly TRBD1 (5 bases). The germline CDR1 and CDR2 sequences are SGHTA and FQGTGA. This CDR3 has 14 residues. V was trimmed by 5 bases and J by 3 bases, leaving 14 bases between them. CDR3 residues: CASSPSNRHYEQYF. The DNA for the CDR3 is TGTGCCAGCAGCCCATCAAACAGGCACTACGAGCAGTACTTC.

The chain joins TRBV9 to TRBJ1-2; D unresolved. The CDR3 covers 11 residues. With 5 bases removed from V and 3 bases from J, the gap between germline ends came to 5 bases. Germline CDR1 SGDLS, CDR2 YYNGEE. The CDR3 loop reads CASSSHYGYTF. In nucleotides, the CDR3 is TGTGCCAGCAGTTCTCACTATGGCTACACCTTC.

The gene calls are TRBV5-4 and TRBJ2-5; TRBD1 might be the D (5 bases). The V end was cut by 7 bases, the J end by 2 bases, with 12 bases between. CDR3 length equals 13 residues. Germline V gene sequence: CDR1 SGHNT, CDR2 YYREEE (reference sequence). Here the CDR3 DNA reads TGTGCCAGCGGCACCCAGGGACAAGAGACCCAGTACTTC. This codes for CASGTQGQETQYF.

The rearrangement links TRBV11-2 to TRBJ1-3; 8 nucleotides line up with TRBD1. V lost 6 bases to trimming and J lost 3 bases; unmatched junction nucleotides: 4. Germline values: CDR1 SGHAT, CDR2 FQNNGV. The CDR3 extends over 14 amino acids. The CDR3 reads CASRGQGFGNTIYF. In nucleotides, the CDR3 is TGTGCCAGCAGAGGACAGGGTTTTGGAAACACCATATATTTT.

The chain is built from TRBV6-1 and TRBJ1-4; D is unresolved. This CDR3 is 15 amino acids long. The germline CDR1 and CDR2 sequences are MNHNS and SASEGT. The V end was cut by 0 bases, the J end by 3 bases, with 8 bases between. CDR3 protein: CASSEAVGSNEKLFF. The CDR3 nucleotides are TGTGCCAGCAGTGAAGCGGTCGGGTCTAATGAAAAACTGTTTTTT.

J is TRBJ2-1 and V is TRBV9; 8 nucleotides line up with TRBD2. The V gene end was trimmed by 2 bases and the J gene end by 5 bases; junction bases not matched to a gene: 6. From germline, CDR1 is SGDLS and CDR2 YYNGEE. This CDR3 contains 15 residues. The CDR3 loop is CASSVSGTIDNEQFF. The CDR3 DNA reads TGTGCCAGCAGCGTTAGCGGGACCATCGACAATGAGCAGTTCTTC.

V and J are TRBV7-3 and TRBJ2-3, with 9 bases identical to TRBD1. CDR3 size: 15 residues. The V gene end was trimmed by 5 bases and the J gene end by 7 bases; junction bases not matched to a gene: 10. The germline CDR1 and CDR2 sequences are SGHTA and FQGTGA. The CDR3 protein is CASSQTGGRRNTQYF. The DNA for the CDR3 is TGTGCCAGCAGCCAGACAGGGGGACGCAGGAATACGCAGTATTTT.

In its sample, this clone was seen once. For the CDR3, the DNA is TGTGCCAGCAGCGAGACGGGGAACACTGAAGCTTTCTTT. This translates into CASSETGNTEAFF. This chain joins TRBV6-5 and TRBJ1-1, with D unresolved. The V and J ends lost 6 bases and 1 base respectively, with 9 bases between them. The CDR3 runs 13 residues. The germline CDR1 and CDR2 sequences are MNHEY and SVGAGI.

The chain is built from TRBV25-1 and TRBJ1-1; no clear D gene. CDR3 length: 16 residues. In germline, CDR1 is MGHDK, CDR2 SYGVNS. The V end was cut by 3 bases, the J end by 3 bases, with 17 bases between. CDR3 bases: TGTGCCAGCAGTGACCCCGCGGCCGGGTTCGACACTGAAGCTTTCTTT. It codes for CASSDPAAGFDTEAFF.

CDR3 amino acids: CASSNRPGTASYNEQFF. The CDR3 DNA reads TGTGCCAGCAGCAACCGTCCGGGGACTGCTTCCTACAATGAGCAGTTCTTC. The genes are TRBV21-1 and TRBJ2-1; the table's D call TRBD2 went unverified against the DNA. TRBV21-1 is flagged as a pseudogene. The CDR3 sequence is 17 residues long.

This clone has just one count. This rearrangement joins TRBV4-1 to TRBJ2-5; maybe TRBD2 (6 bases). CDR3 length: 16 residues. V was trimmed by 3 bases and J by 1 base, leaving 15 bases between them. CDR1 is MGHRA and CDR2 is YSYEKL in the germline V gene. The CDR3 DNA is TGCGCCAGCAGCCACTTGAGAGGGGACTTCCAAGAGACCCAGTACTTC. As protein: CASSHLRGDFQETQYF.

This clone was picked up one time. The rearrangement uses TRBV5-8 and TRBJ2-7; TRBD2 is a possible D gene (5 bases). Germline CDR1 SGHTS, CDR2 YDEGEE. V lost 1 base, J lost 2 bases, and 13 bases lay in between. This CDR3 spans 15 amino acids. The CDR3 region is CASSLTEAYTYEQYF. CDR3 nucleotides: TGTGCCAGCAGCTTGACGGAGGCCTATACCTACGAGCAGTACTTC. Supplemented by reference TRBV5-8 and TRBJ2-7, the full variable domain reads EAGVTQSPTHLIKTRGQQATLRCSPISGHTSVYWYQQALGLGLQFLLWYDEGEERNRGNFPPRFSGRQFPNYSSELNVNALELEDSALYLCASSLTEAYTYEQYFGPGTRLTVT.

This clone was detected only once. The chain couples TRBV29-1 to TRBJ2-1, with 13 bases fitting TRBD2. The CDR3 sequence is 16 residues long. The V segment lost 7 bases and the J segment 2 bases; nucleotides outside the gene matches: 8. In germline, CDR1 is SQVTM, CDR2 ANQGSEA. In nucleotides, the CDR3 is TGCAGCGCCCAACGGACTAGCGGGGGAACCTACAATGAGCAGTTCTTC. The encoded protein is CSAQRTSGGTYNEQFF.

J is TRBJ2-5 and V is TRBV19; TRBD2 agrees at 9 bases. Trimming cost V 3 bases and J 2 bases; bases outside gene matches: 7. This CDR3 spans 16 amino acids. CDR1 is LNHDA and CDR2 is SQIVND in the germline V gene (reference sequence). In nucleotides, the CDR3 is TGTGCCAGTAGTATCGGGGCTAGCGGGAAGCAAGAGACCCAGTACTTC. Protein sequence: CASSIGASGKQETQYF.

The CDR3, as DNA: TGTGCCAGCAGCTTTTCGTTTTCCTACGAGCAGTACTTC. Translating it yields CASSFSFSYEQYF. The genes are TRBV7-2 and TRBJ2-7; D is ambiguous. The length of the CDR3 is 13 residues. In germline, CDR1 is SGHTA, CDR2 FQGNSA. V dropped 3 bases and J dropped 1 base, with 7 bases sitting between them.